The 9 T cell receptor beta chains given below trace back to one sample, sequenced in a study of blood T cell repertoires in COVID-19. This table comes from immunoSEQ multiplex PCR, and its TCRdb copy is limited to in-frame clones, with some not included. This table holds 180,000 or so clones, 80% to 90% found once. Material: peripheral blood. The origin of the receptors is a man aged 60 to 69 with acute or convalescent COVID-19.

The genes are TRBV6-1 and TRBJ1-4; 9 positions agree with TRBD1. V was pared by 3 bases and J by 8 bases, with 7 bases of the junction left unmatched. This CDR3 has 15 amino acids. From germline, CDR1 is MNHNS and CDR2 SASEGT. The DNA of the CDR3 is TGTGCCAGCAGTGAGGGACAGGGAATAGGAGAAAAACTGTTTTTT. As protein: CASSEGQGIGEKLFF.

DNA for the CDR3: TGTGCCAGTAGTATTACAGGGGGCCCGGGTCAGCCCCAGCATTTT. Its translation is CASSITGGPGQPQHF. The chain links TRBV19 to TRBJ1-5; 9 nucleotides line up with TRBD1. CDR3 length: 15 residues. J lost 6 bases, V lost 3 bases, and 6 bases had no gene match. CDR1 is LNHDA and CDR2 is SQIVND in the germline V gene (reference sequence). The full variable domain, rest sourced from reference TRBV19 and TRBJ1-5, is DGGITQSPKYLFRKEGQNVTLSCEQNLNHDAMYWYRQDPGQGLRLIYYSQIVNDFQKGDIAEGYSVSREKKESFPLTVTSAQKNPTAFYLCASSITGGPGQPQHFGDGTRLSIL.

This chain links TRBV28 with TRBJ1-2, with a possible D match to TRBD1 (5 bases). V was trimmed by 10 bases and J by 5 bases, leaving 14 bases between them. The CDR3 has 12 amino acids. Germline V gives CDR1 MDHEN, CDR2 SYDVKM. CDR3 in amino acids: CATALGGYGYTF. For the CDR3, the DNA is TGTGCCACTGCCTTGGGGGGGTATGGCTACACCTTC.

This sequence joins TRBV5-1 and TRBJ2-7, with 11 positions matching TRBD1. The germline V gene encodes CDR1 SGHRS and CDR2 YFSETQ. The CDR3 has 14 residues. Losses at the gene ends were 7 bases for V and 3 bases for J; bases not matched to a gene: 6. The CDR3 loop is CASQRGTGGYEQYF. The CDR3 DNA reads TGCGCCAGCCAAAGGGGGACAGGGGGCTACGAGCAGTACTTC.

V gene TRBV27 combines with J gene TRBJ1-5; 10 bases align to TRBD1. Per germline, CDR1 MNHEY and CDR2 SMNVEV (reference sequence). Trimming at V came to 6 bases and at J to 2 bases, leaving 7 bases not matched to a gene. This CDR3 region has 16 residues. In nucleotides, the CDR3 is TGTGCCAGCAGCGGGACAGGGGTCGGCGGCAATCAGCCCCAGCATTTT. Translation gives CASSGTGVGGNQPQHF.

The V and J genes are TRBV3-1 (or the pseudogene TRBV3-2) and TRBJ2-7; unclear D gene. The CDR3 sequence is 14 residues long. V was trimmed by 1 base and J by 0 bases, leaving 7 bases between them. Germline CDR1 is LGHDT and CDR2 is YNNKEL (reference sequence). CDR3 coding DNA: TGTGCCAGCAGCCAAGTTTACACCTCCTACGAGCAGTACTTC. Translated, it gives CASSQVYTSYEQYF.

CDR3 in amino acids: CATSRDLAGGRRGEQYF. The CDR3 nucleotides are TGTGCCACCAGCAGAGATCTTGCTGGCGGGAGGCGAGGCGAGCAGTACTTC. The J gene is TRBJ2-7, the V gene TRBV15; 8 nucleotides line up with TRBD2. The CDR3 is 17 amino acids. CDR1 LNHNV and CDR2 YYDKDF come from the germline V gene (reference sequence). Losses at the gene ends were 0 bases for V and 6 bases for J; bases not matched to a gene: 13.

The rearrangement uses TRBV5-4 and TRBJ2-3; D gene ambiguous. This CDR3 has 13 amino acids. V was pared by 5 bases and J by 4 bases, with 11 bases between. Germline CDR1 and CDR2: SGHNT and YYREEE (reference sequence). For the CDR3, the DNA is TGTGCCAGCAGGGCGACGGGTTCAGATACGCAGTATTTT. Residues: CASRATGSDTQYF.

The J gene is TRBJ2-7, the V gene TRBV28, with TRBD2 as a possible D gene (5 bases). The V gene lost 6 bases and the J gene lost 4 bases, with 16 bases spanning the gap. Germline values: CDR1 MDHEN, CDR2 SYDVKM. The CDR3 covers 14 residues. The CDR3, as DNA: TGTGCCAGCAGCAATCGGGCTAGCCTGTACGAGCAGTACTTC. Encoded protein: CASSNRASLYEQYF. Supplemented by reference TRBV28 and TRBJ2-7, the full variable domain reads DVKVTQSSRYLVKRTGEKVFLECVQDMDHENMFWYRQDPGLGLRLIYFSYDVKMKEKGDIPEGYSVSREKKERFSLILESASTNQTSMYLCASSNRASLYEQYFGPGTRLTVT.